This entry lists 15 T cell receptor beta chains sequenced from one sample in a study of shared clonotypes between healthy human individuals. Some clones are missing from TCRdb's copy, which holds only in-frame ones; the method was immunoSEQ multiplex PCR. The sample holds hundreds of thousands of clones; less than 80% are singletons and the top ten take around 1.8%. The sample consisted of memory CD4+ T cells sorted from blood. Subset in this sample: CD45RA-negative fraction. The receptor source for this set is a woman younger than 45 in good health.

V and J are TRBV19 and TRBJ2-5; D ambiguous. The V end was cut by 5 bases, the J end by 5 bases, with 18 bases between. Germline V gene data show CDR1 as LNHDA and CDR2 as SQIVND (reference sequence). The CDR3 has 15 amino acids. The chain's CDR3 is CASSPHPAGPETQYF. Here the CDR3 DNA reads TGTGCCAGTAGTCCTCATCCTGCAGGACCGGAGACCCAGTACTTC.

CDR3 region: CAWSVRGVDSGNTIYF. The CDR3 bases are TGTGCCTGGAGTGTACGAGGGGTCGACTCTGGAAACACCATATATTTT. The J gene is TRBJ1-3, the V gene TRBV30; D is perhaps TRBD1 (5 bases). This CDR3 region has 16 residues. V was shortened by 0 bases and J by 0 bases, with 12 bases between the two germline ends. Germline lookup yields CDR1 GTSNPN and CDR2 SVGIG (reference sequence).

The rearrangement joins TRBV28 to TRBJ2-7, with TRBD2 as a possible D gene (6 bases). CDR1 is MDHEN, CDR2 SYDVKM, per germline. Trimming shortened V by 7 bases and J by 4 bases, and 14 bases separated the two germline ends. This CDR3 has 13 residues. In DNA, the CDR3 is TGTGCCAGCATGGTGCGGGATAAGTACGAGCAGTACTTC. It is translated as CASMVRDKYEQYF.

The CDR3: CASKLQDAKNIQYF. In DNA, the CDR3 is TGTGCCAGCAAGTTACAGGACGCCAAAAACATTCAGTACTTC. The chain is built from TRBV2 and TRBJ2-4, with D possibly matching TRBD1 (5 bases). The V gene's germline CDR1 is SNHLY and CDR2 FYNNEI. This CDR3 contains 14 residues. V was pared by 7 bases and J by 1 base, with 11 bases between.

This rearrangement joins TRBV15 to TRBJ2-2, with 14 bases identical to TRBD2. V lost 3 bases to trimming and J lost 6 bases; unmatched junction nucleotides: 0. Germline CDR1 reads LNHNV; CDR2 reads YYDKDF (reference sequence). This CDR3 contains 15 residues. CDR3 amino acids: CATSRGLAGAGELFF. The CDR3, as DNA: TGTGCCACCAGCAGGGGACTAGCGGGAGCCGGGGAGCTGTTTTTT.

This clone has just one count. The J gene is TRBJ1-1, the V gene TRBV18; D gene uncertain. Per germline, CDR1 KGHSH and CDR2 LQKENI. The CDR3 loop spans 12 amino acids. V was trimmed by 4 bases and J by 5 bases, leaving 8 bases between them. In DNA, the CDR3 is TGTGCCAGCTCACTCCCGCCGACTGAAGCTTTCTTT. Translating gives CASSLPPTEAFF.

The chain carries TRBV5-1 and TRBJ2-5; possibly TRBD2 for D (6 bases). The CDR3 contains 15 residues. Trimming took off 4 bases at V and 5 bases at J, with 18 bases between the two ends. Germline lookup yields CDR1 SGHRS and CDR2 YFSETQ. This chain's CDR3 is CASSKEGLGSETQYF. The CDR3, as DNA: TGCGCCAGCAGCAAGGAGGGGTTAGGGTCGGAGACCCAGTACTTC. Looking up the rest from reference TRBV5-1 and TRBJ2-5 gives the full variable domain: KAGVTQTPRYLIKTRGQQVTLSCSPISGHRSVSWYQQTPGQGLQFLFEYFSETQRNKGNFPGRFSGRQFSNSRSEMNVSTLELGDSALYLCASSKEGLGSETQYFGPGTRLLVL.

The chain carries TRBV30 and TRBJ2-7; D unresolved. Trimming left V 5 bases short and J 3 bases short, with 14 bases between. Germline V lookup: CDR1 GTSNPN, CDR2 SVGIG (reference sequence). CDR3 length: 13 residues. In DNA, the CDR3 is TGTGCCTGGGTCGACCCTCCAGGCTACGAGCAGTACTTC. As protein: CAWVDPPGYEQYF.

The V and J genes are TRBV29-1 and TRBJ2-5; the D gene is possibly TRBD1 (6 bases). V was trimmed by 7 bases and J by 1 base, leaving 10 bases between them. Germline V gene lookup returns CDR1 SQVTM and CDR2 ANQGSEA. This CDR3 has 12 amino acids. This CDR3 reads CSGGQIQETQYF. CDR3 nucleotides: TGCAGCGGAGGACAGATCCAAGAGACCCAGTACTTC.

The DNA of the CDR3 is TGTGCCAGCAGCCCCGCTGCAACAACCTACAATGAGCAGTTCTTC. Translation gives CASSPAATTYNEQFF. The V gene is TRBV7-3, the J gene TRBJ2-1; D unresolved. Germline assignment: CDR1 SGHTA and CDR2 FQGTGA. V lost 5 bases, J lost 2 bases, and 13 bases lay in between. The CDR3 spans 15 residues.

This chain links TRBV29-1 with TRBJ2-3, with 8 bases aligning to TRBD2. Germline CDR1 reads SQVTM; CDR2 reads ANQGSEA. The CDR3 extends over 14 amino acids. Losses at the gene ends were 3 bases for V and 0 bases for J; bases not matched to a gene: 2. The CDR3 loop reads CSVDASGSTDTQYF. CDR3 sequence (DNA): TGCAGCGTTGATGCTAGCGGGAGCACAGATACGCAGTATTTT.

In this sample, this clone turned up a few times. This chain uses TRBV7-9 with TRBJ2-7; D gene ambiguous. The germline gives CDR1 SEHNR, CDR2 FQNEAQ (reference sequence). The CDR3 has 12 amino acids. With 4 bases removed from V and 0 bases from J, the gap between germline ends came to 4 bases. This CDR3 is CASSWDSYEQYF. CDR3 bases: TGTGCCAGCAGCTGGGACTCCTACGAGCAGTACTTC.

The chain combines TRBV28 with TRBJ1-1; 9 nucleotides line up with TRBD1. The trim removed 6 bases at V and 3 bases at J, leaving 8 bases unmatched. CDR3 length equals 15 residues. Germline assignment: CDR1 MDHEN and CDR2 SYDVKM. CDR3 residues: CASRLGTGLDTEAFF. The CDR3 DNA follows: TGTGCCAGCAGACTTGGGACAGGGTTGGACACTGAAGCTTTCTTT.

This clone was detected ten times or more. The chain combines TRBV5-1 with TRBJ2-3; D might be TRBD2 (5 bases). CDR1 and CDR2 from the germline V gene are SGHRS and YFSETQ. The CDR3 sequence is 13 residues long. Trimming stripped 6 bases from V and 2 bases from J, with 10 bases between. CDR3 nucleotide sequence: TGCGCCAGCAAAGCGGTTTCCACAGATACGCAGTATTTT. It codes for CASKAVSTDTQYF.

The chain recombines TRBV6-9 with TRBJ2-7; 7 bases line up with TRBD2. CDR3 length equals 13 residues. Trimming took 7 bases from V and 0 from J; bases not matched to a gene: 3. Germline values: CDR1 MNHGY, CDR2 SVAAGI. This chain's CDR3 is CASKREHSYEQYF. Written as DNA, the CDR3 is TGTGCCAGCAAGCGGGAACACTCCTACGAGCAGTACTTC.